This note documents a single T cell receptor beta chain sequence. The antigen is undetermined. These data originate in a study of monozygotic twins with inflammatory bowel disease. Overall study findings and caveats: Discordant twins had repertoire similarity that did not differ from that of concordant twins, possibly from limited power. No single strong signal or clonotype associated with IBD was supported. Especially with disease activity, IBD patients shared fewer clonotypes with others than healthy twins did.

Germline CDR1 MGHRA, CDR2 YSYEKL. The CDR3 runs 16 residues. For each CDR3 protein, TCRdb gives one entry from its re-call of the 5' RACE reads, without DNA. The sample shows approximately 300,000 distinct CDR3 sequences, and approximately 5.9% sits with its ten largest clones. The sequenced sample was blood. The V gene is TRBV4-1, the J gene TRBJ1-3; checking the TCRdb D call of TRBD1 is not possible without DNA. This receptor was obtained from a human donor with ulcerative colitis or Crohn's disease, or a healthy co-twin of an affected twin (not recorded which). The CDR3 region is CASSQGAPYSGNTIYF.